This T cell receptor (beta chain) was identified in a study of beta chain features in type 1 diabetes. At the level of the study: Examination of sorted cells across all samples involved about 99 million cells. General observations from the study: In the patient group, naive, central memory and Treg TCRB repertoires seemed more alike than in the healthy donor group. Type 1 diabetes patients showed a moderate but significant shortening of TCRB CDR3s in all four CD4+ subsets.

The CDR3 extends over 14 amino acids. In germline, CDR1 is MDHEN, CDR2 SYDVKM. With 4 bases clipped from V and 5 bases from J, the junction kept 3 bases outside the gene matches. The purity of all sorted populations exceeded 95%. This clone was counted between two and nine times. The target antigen is unknown. As every portion of the isolated RNA was reverse transcribed, the sequencing read expressed TCRB transcripts. Profiling relied on immunoSEQ multiplex PCR, and the TCRdb table lists in-frame clones only, not all of them. Here the sample spans 150,000 to 200,000 clones, around 8% being singletons. The chain employs TRBV28 and TRBJ2-5, with 11 bases lining up with TRBD2. This TCR was recovered from a woman aged 18-29 years with type 1 diabetes. The specimen sequenced was central memory CD4+ T cells from blood. CDR3 in DNA: TGTGCCAGCAGTTCTAGCGGGAGGAGCGAGACCCAGTACTTC. Its translation: CASSSSGRSETQYF.